This entry lists 11 T cell receptor beta chains sequenced from one sample in a study of Ad26.COV2.S vaccination and SARS-CoV-2 variants. Assay used: immunoSEQ multiplex PCR; TCRdb lists only in-frame clones, some missing. The repertoire holds about 440,000 clones, around nine tenths seen once, with around 13% in the top ten. Treatment of the sample: roughly 18 received Ad26.COV2.S at low or high dose, single or two shots; about 5 received placebo; per-sample allocation not given. Following the first vaccine or placebo injection, samples were taken on day 63. The sequenced sample was peripheral blood, obtained in a trial of Ad26.COV2.S vaccine versus placebo. The receptors were gathered from a person between 18 and 60 years old who received the Ad26.COV2.S COVID-19 vaccine or a placebo.

This clone was found once. The chain is built from TRBV19 and TRBJ1-1, with TRBD1 as a possible D gene (5 bases). Per the germline V gene, CDR1 is LNHDA and CDR2 is SQIVND (reference sequence). The V end lost 3 bases, the J end lost 8 bases, and 16 bases lay between the germline ends. The CDR3 has 14 residues. In DNA, the CDR3 is TGTGCCAGTAGTATCACGGGGCCATCCCGGGAAGCTTTCTTT. Protein sequence: CASSITGPSREAFF.

V and J are TRBV3-1 (or the pseudogene TRBV3-2) and TRBJ1-1; D is possibly TRBD1 (5 bases). CDR3 length equals 16 residues. CDR1 LGHDT and CDR2 YNNKEL come from the germline V gene (reference sequence). V gave up 1 base and J gave up 4 bases, with 16 bases separating them. CDR3 sequence reads: CASSQGTGGPTTEAFF. The DNA for the CDR3 is TGTGCCAGCAGCCAAGGTACAGGAGGTCCAACCACTGAAGCTTTCTTT.

The chain links TRBV28 to TRBJ1-1, with a tentative D call TRBD1 (5 bases). The CDR3 sequence is 15 residues long. Trimming stripped 6 bases from V and 0 bases from J, with 14 bases between. Per the germline V gene, CDR1 is MDHEN and CDR2 is SYDVKM. In DNA form, the CDR3 reads TGTGCCAGCAGACCCCGGGGGGGGATGAACACTGAAGCTTTCTTT. It is translated as CASRPRGGMNTEAFF.

The genes are TRBV6-4 and TRBJ2-3, with D hard to call. CDR1 and CDR2 (germline): MRHNA, SNTAGT. This CDR3 is built from 16 residues. The ends were cut back, 7 bases at V and 3 bases at J, with 20 bases in the middle. Here the CDR3 reads CASTIPVIRLTDTQYF. CDR3 DNA: TGTGCCAGCACAATTCCGGTTATAAGACTTACAGATACGCAGTATTTT.

There are a few counts of this clone. The chain employs TRBV7-9 and TRBJ2-1; D gene unclear. Germline V gene lookup returns CDR1 SEHNR and CDR2 FQNEAQ (reference sequence). The CDR3 is 15 amino acids. Trimming stripped 5 bases from V and 0 bases from J, with 11 bases between. The CDR3 loop is CASSPGRSSYNEQFF. In DNA form, the CDR3 reads TGTGCCAGCAGCCCGGGCCGGAGCTCCTACAATGAGCAGTTCTTC.

J is TRBJ2-7 and V is TRBV9; 9 nucleotides agree with TRBD2. The CDR3 contains 15 residues. Per the germline V gene, CDR1 is SGDLS and CDR2 is YYNGEE. V trimming: 0 bases; J trimming: 2 bases; junction bases outside the gene matches: 3. The CDR3 loop is CASSVGTSDPYEQYF. The CDR3 region has the DNA TGTGCCAGCAGCGTAGGGACTAGCGATCCCTACGAGCAGTACTTC.

The V and J genes are TRBV10-3 and TRBJ1-2, with 11 bases aligning to TRBD1. This CDR3 spans 17 amino acids. V lost 6 bases, J lost 1 base, and 10 bases stayed unmatched. Germline V gives CDR1 ENHRY, CDR2 SYGVKD. The CDR3 is CAISDSPGQGGNYGYTF. Here the CDR3 DNA reads TGTGCCATCAGCGACTCACCGGGACAGGGGGGTAACTATGGCTACACCTTC.

V gene TRBV4-1 combines with J gene TRBJ2-2; 11 bases map to TRBD1. Germline V CDR1 and CDR2: MGHRA, YSYEKL. With 2 bases clipped from V and 4 bases from J, the junction kept 6 bases outside the gene matches. The CDR3 covers 17 residues. The chain's CDR3 is CASSQPRTGGATGELFF. CDR3 DNA: TGCGCCAGCAGCCAACCTCGGACAGGGGGCGCCACCGGGGAGCTGTTTTTT.

The J gene is TRBJ2-1, the V gene TRBV24-1; 13 nucleotides agree with TRBD2. V lost 4 bases and J lost 6; bases outside the gene matches: 5. Germline V gene data show CDR1 as KGHDR and CDR2 as SFDVKD. This CDR3 region has 16 residues. The CDR3 protein is CATSDPGTSGVNEQFF. The DNA of the CDR3 is TGTGCCACCAGTGACCCCGGGACTAGCGGGGTCAATGAGCAGTTCTTC.

In this sample, this clone turned up once. CDR3 sequence reads: CASSDEVNYEQYF. CDR3 DNA sequence: TGTGCCAGCAGTGATGAGGTTAACTACGAGCAGTACTTC. This chain links TRBV2 with TRBJ2-7; D ambiguous. V was pared by 3 bases and J by 3 bases, with 9 bases between. Germline CDR1 and CDR2: SNHLY and FYNNEI. There are 13 residues in the CDR3.

This chain uses TRBV5-1 with TRBJ1-6; D call uncertain. The V gene lost 9 bases and the J gene lost 3 bases, with 13 bases spanning the gap. The CDR3 length is 14 residues. Germline V CDR1 and CDR2: SGHRS, YFSETQ. The CDR3 is CATPGGNYNSPLHF. CDR3 coding DNA: TGCGCCACCCCCGGAGGTAACTATAATTCACCCCTCCACTTT.